The 29 T cell receptor beta chains in this list originate from one sample, sequenced in a study of shared clonotypes between healthy human individuals. Generated by immunoSEQ multiplex PCR, the TCRdb table keeps only in-frame clones and is missing some. The table has fewer than 650,000 clones, 76% seen once. The sample was PBMCs. These receptors came from a woman in her forties in good health. Some clones in this sample may be carry-over from other donors' samples.

CDR3 region: CASNKEPLGQPQHF. In DNA form, the CDR3 reads TGTGCCAGCAACAAAGAACCCCTCGGGCAGCCCCAGCATTTT. The rearrangement uses TRBV6-1 and TRBJ1-5; the D is unclear. The CDR3 covers 14 residues. Germline CDR1 reads MNHNS; CDR2 reads SASEGT. V was cut by 7 bases and J by 7 bases, with 17 bases left in between.

The chain carries TRBV5-4 and TRBJ2-7, with 7 bases matching TRBD1. Unmatched junction bases numbered 8, after V lost 4 bases and J lost 4 bases. Germline V CDR1 and CDR2: SGHNT, YYREEE (reference sequence). The CDR3 is 14 amino acids. The DNA for the CDR3 is TGTGCCAGCAGCCCAGGACAGGCCGAATACGAGCAGTACTTC. It yields the protein CASSPGQAEYEQYF. Full variable domain (outside the CDR3, taken from reference TRBV5-4 and TRBJ2-7): ETGVTQSPTHLIKTRGQQVTLRCSSQSGHNTVSWYQQALGQGPQFIFQYYREEENGRGNFPPRFSGLQFPNYSSELNVNALELDDSALYLCASSPGQAEYEQYFGPGTRLTVT.

The chain couples TRBV28 to TRBJ1-5; D is uncertain. V was cut by 6 bases and J by 3 bases, with 9 bases left in between. The CDR3 sequence is 13 residues long. Germline CDR1 and CDR2: MDHEN and SYDVKM. The CDR3 coding sequence is TGTGCCAGCAGACTGAGTTACAATCAGCCCCAGCATTTT. It yields the protein CASRLSYNQPQHF.

There are a few counts of this clone. The V and J genes are TRBV6-5 and TRBJ2-1; D might be TRBD2 (6 bases). V was pared by 8 bases and J by 4 bases, with 18 bases between. The germline V gene has CDR1 MNHEY and CDR2 SVGAGI. The CDR3 is made up of 15 amino acids. CDR3 nucleotide sequence: TGTGCCAGCGGTCGGGGGTCAAGGTATTACAATGAGCAGTTCTTC. This codes for CASGRGSRYYNEQFF.

This clone was seen just once. The chain employs TRBV27 and TRBJ2-1; 7 bases are a match to TRBD2. Per germline, CDR1 MNHEY and CDR2 SMNVEV (reference sequence). V lost 3 bases, J lost 1 base, and 6 bases stayed unmatched. The CDR3 sequence is 16 residues long. The CDR3 protein is CASSFDGGRSYNEQFF. CDR3 nucleotides: TGTGCCAGCAGTTTCGACGGCGGGAGATCCTACAATGAGCAGTTCTTC.

The chain employs TRBV7-9 and TRBJ2-1; 11 bases are shared with TRBD2. The CDR3 has 15 residues. With V trimmed by 5 bases and J by 10 bases, 10 bases remained unmatched. Germline loops: CDR1 SEHNR, CDR2 FQNEAQ (reference sequence). The CDR3 DNA is TGTGCCAGCAGCCCTCCTCTAGCGGGAGGTAAGGAGCAGTTCTTC. The encoded protein is CASSPPLAGGKEQFF.

For the CDR3, the DNA is TGTGCCAGCAGCCCTCCAGGGTTGGCCCGGGGTCAGCCCCAGCATTTT. This codes for CASSPPGLARGQPQHF. The gene calls are TRBV28 and TRBJ1-5; possibly TRBD1 for D (5 bases). The V end was cut by 6 bases, the J end by 6 bases, with 21 bases between. This CDR3 contains 16 residues. Germline V gene lookup returns CDR1 MDHEN and CDR2 SYDVKM.

A note on this clone: This is likely an artifact of a read error, given a far larger clone one base away. Other DNA sequences in this sample translate to the same CDR3. This chain links TRBV6-6 with TRBJ1-1; D not certain. Trimming cost V 0 bases and J 2 bases, with 13 bases left between them. Germline V gene sequence: CDR1 MNHNY, CDR2 SVGAGI (reference sequence). The CDR3 is made up of 16 amino acids. The CDR3 region has the DNA TGTGCCAGCAGTTACTCGGGCGGAGGACCAAACACTGAAGCTTTCTTT. It is translated as CASSYSGGGPNTEAFF.

V gene TRBV30 combines with J gene TRBJ1-5; the match to TRBD1 covers 7 bases. The CDR3 is 13 residues long. Losses at the gene ends were 5 bases for V and 7 bases for J; bases not matched to a gene: 8. CDR1 and CDR2 (germline): GTSNPN, SVGIG (reference sequence). This chain's CDR3 is CAWDVGGRQPQHF. The CDR3 DNA follows: TGTGCCTGGGACGTAGGGGGCCGGCAGCCCCAGCATTTT.

This chain uses TRBV2 with TRBJ1-4; D is perhaps TRBD1 (5 bases). Germline values: CDR1 SNHLY, CDR2 FYNNEI. This CDR3 is 15 amino acids long. V lost 6 bases and J lost 3, with 14 bases in between. CDR3 coding DNA: TGTGCCAGCAGATTTGCGGGGGTAGCTAATGAAAAACTGTTTTTT. It encodes CASRFAGVANEKLFF.

The rearrangement joins TRBV10-3 to TRBJ1-2, with 10 bases fitting TRBD1. CDR1 ENHRY and CDR2 SYGVKD come from the germline V gene. The CDR3 runs 18 residues. The V gene end was trimmed by 5 bases and the J gene end by 0 bases; junction bases not matched to a gene: 12. The CDR3 DNA sequence: TGTGCCATCAGTCCATCCAACAGACAGGGGGCTCCTAACTATGGCTACACCTTC. This codes for CAISPSNRQGAPNYGYTF.

As DNA, the CDR3 is TGTGCCAGTAAAGTGCTACAGAACACTGAAGCTTTCTTT. Protein: CASKVLQNTEAFF. This rearrangement joins TRBV19 to TRBJ1-1, with unresolved D. From germline, CDR1 is LNHDA and CDR2 SQIVND (reference sequence). The V end lost 7 bases, the J end lost 1 base, and 10 bases lay between the germline ends. The CDR3 loop spans 13 amino acids.

The chain combines TRBV10-1 with TRBJ2-3; TRBD2 might be the D (5 bases). The CDR3 consists of 13 residues. V was clipped by 5 bases and J by 4 bases, with 10 bases between them. Germline loops: CDR1 WNHNN, CDR2 SYGVQD (reference sequence). CDR3 amino acids: CASSSSGPDTQYF. CDR3 sequence (DNA): TGCGCCAGCAGTTCCAGCGGCCCAGATACGCAGTATTTT.

This clone has just one count. A far larger clone is one nucleotide away, so this likely arose from a read error. The same CDR3 can be traced to other DNA sequences in this sample. This chain connects TRBV18 to TRBJ2-3; 7 bases agree with TRBD2. CDR1 KGHSH and CDR2 LQKENI come from the germline V gene. This CDR3 is 13 amino acids long. J gave up 4 bases and V 2 bases, and 0 bases lay outside the gene matches. CDR3 loop: CASSPAGADTQYF. The CDR3 region has the DNA TGTGCCAGCTCACCAGCGGGGGCAGATACGCAGTATTTT.

This chain links TRBV5-1 with TRBJ1-2; tentatively, D is TRBD1 (6 bases). CDR1 is SGHRS and CDR2 is YFSETQ in the germline V gene. The CDR3 contains 16 residues. Trimming took 5 bases from V and 7 from J, leaving 24 bases between them. CDR3 sequence: CASRLTPGTYQGGYTF. The CDR3 DNA is TGCGCCAGCAGGCTCACTCCCGGGACATACCAAGGTGGCTACACCTTC.

This clone was detected a few times. V usage is TRBV7-2 and J usage is TRBJ2-1; D is tentatively TRBD1 or TRBD2 (6 bases each). Germline loops: CDR1 SGHTA, CDR2 FQGNSA. The CDR3 sequence is 14 residues long. The V end was cut by 5 bases, the J end by 6 bases, with 14 bases between. The CDR3 is CASSTGTYPNEQFF. The CDR3 bases are TGTGCCAGCAGCACAGGGACTTACCCCAATGAGCAGTTCTTC.

V usage is TRBV5-1 and J usage is TRBJ1-4; D is uncertain. Per the germline V gene, CDR1 is SGHRS and CDR2 is YFSETQ. V was shortened by 0 bases and J by 4 bases, with 7 bases between the two germline ends. This CDR3 spans 14 amino acids. The CDR3 sequence is CASSLDGFNEKLFF. In nucleotides, the CDR3 is TGCGCCAGCAGCTTGGACGGTTTTAATGAAAAACTGTTTTTT. The entire variable domain, with the rest obtained from reference TRBV5-1 and TRBJ1-4, is as follows: KAGVTQTPRYLIKTRGQQVTLSCSPISGHRSVSWYQQTPGQGLQFLFEYFSETQRNKGNFPGRFSGRQFSNSRSEMNVSTLELGDSALYLCASSLDGFNEKLFFGSGTQLSVL.

This clone was seen a few times. The gene calls are TRBV5-1 and TRBJ2-1; perhaps TRBD1 as D (6 bases). The CDR3 has 15 amino acids. Trimming cost V 0 bases and J 2 bases, with 9 bases left between them. Germline V CDR1 and CDR2: SGHRS, YFSETQ. The CDR3 loop reads CASSLEGGTYNEQFF. The CDR3 DNA is TGCGCCAGCAGCTTGGAAGGGGGAACCTACAATGAGCAGTTCTTC.

This clone was counted once. This chain connects TRBV7-6 to TRBJ2-2, with D tentatively TRBD1 (6 bases). The germline V and J ends were trimmed by 1 base and 0 bases, with 6 bases remaining between them. This CDR3 contains 15 residues. CDR1 is SGHVS and CDR2 is FNYEAQ in the germline V gene. CDR3 DNA sequence: TGTGCCAGCAGCTTAGGGACAGCGAACACCGGGGAGCTGTTTTTT. This sequence encodes CASSLGTANTGELFF.

This clone has a handful of counts. This chain uses TRBV11-2 with TRBJ2-2; 14 nucleotides agree with TRBD2. The V gene end was trimmed by 5 bases and the J gene end by 6 bases; junction bases not matched to a gene: 8. This CDR3 has 17 amino acids. Germline lookup yields CDR1 SGHAT and CDR2 FQNNGV. The CDR3 nucleotides are TGTGCCAGCAGCCCGACTAGCGGGAGGGCCAGGGCCGGGGAGCTGTTTTTT. The encoded protein is CASSPTSGRARAGELFF.

As DNA, the CDR3 is TGTGCCAGTAGTGCCCCGGGACGCGGGGGAGAGACCCAGTACTTC. Translating it yields CASSAPGRGGETQYF. The chain is built from TRBV19 and TRBJ2-5; 7 bases align to TRBD2. This CDR3 has 15 amino acids. Germline values: CDR1 LNHDA, CDR2 SQIVND (reference sequence). Trimming cost V 5 bases and J 4 bases; bases outside gene matches: 10.

About this clone: Other DNA sequences of this sample code for an identical CDR3. The chain combines TRBV6-5 with TRBJ2-7, with 8 positions matching TRBD2. Germline CDR1 reads MNHEY; CDR2 reads SVGAGI. V was pared by 5 bases and J by 2 bases, with 5 bases of the junction left unmatched. The CDR3 contains 14 residues. The CDR3 DNA follows: TGTGCCAGCAGTCTACTAGCGGTTCCCTACGAGCAGTACTTC. This sequence encodes CASSLLAVPYEQYF.

The V gene is TRBV29-1, the J gene TRBJ2-7, with TRBD1 identical over 7 bases. Germline V gives CDR1 SQVTM, CDR2 ANQGSEA. The CDR3 has 13 amino acids. V was pared by 8 bases and J by 2 bases, with 9 bases of the junction left unmatched. The CDR3 DNA is TGCAGCTTTGGGACAGAAGCCACCTACGAGCAGTACTTC. Its protein product is CSFGTEATYEQYF.

A few counts support this clone. This chain joins TRBV15 and TRBJ2-7, with a tentative D call TRBD1 (5 bases). The CDR3 runs 16 residues. The V gene's germline CDR1 is LNHNV and CDR2 YYDKDF (reference sequence). Trimming left V 2 bases short and J 0 bases short, with 14 bases between. CDR3 sequence: CATSRNLGHGSYEQYF. The CDR3, as DNA: TGTGCCACCAGCAGAAACCTCGGACACGGCTCCTACGAGCAGTACTTC. Combining the CDR3 with reference TRBV15 and TRBJ2-7 gives the whole variable domain DAMVIQNPRYQVTQFGKPVTLSCSQTLNHNVMYWYQQKSSQAPKLLFHYYDKDFNNEADTPDNFQSRRPNTSFCFLDIRSPGLGDTAMYLCATSRNLGHGSYEQYFGPGTRLTVT.

The rearrangement joins TRBV18 to TRBJ2-5; 9 bases agree with TRBD2. Germline-derived CDR1 and CDR2 are KGHSH and LQKENI. The CDR3 has 15 amino acids. The V and J ends lost 3 bases and 5 bases, in that order; junction bases with no gene match: 7. The CDR3 coding sequence is TGTGCCAGCTCACCTAGTAGCGGGAGTGGGGAGACCCAGTACTTC. Translation gives CASSPSSGSGETQYF.

This clone was detected ten times or more. The rearrangement uses TRBV2 and TRBJ1-1; the match to TRBD1 covers 7 bases. Germline CDR1 reads SNHLY; CDR2 reads FYNNEI. V shed 1 base and J 1 base; nucleotides not matched to a gene: 6. CDR3 length equals 16 residues. CDR3 nucleotides: TGTGCCAGCAGTGAAGAAGGGGGCCAGGGGAACACTGAAGCTTTCTTT. Its protein product is CASSEEGGQGNTEAFF.

The chain carries TRBV30 and TRBJ2-1; 8 nucleotides align to TRBD2. V was pared by 4 bases and J by 2 bases, with 10 bases of the junction left unmatched. The CDR3 contains 16 residues. In germline, CDR1 is GTSNPN, CDR2 SVGIG (reference sequence). The CDR3 region is CAWTPASGPAYNEQFF. Here the CDR3 DNA reads TGTGCCTGGACCCCTGCTAGCGGGCCCGCCTACAATGAGCAGTTCTTC.

This clone was found a few times. The V call is TRBV7-3, the J call TRBJ2-2; 13 bases line up with TRBD2. Germline V gives CDR1 SGHTA, CDR2 FQGTGA. The CDR3 sequence is 16 residues long. The junction had 7 bases not matched to a gene; V was cut back by 6 bases and J by 6 bases. The CDR3, as DNA: TGTGCCAGCAGTTCACGGACTAGCGGGAGAGCCGGGGAGCTGTTTTTT. Translated: CASSSRTSGRAGELFF. The full variable domain, rest sourced from reference TRBV7-3 and TRBJ2-2, is GAGVSQTPSNKVTEKGKYVELRCDPISGHTALYWYRQSLGQGPEFLIYFQGTGAADDSGLPNDRFFAVRPEGSVSTLKIQRTERGDSAVYLCASSSRTSGRAGELFFGEGSRLTVL.

The chain joins TRBV28 to TRBJ1-4; 8 nucleotides agree with TRBD1. The CDR3 consists of 14 residues. Germline values: CDR1 MDHEN, CDR2 SYDVKM. With 5 bases clipped from V and 2 bases from J, the junction kept 1 base outside the gene matches. The CDR3 DNA is TGTGCCAGCAGTCGGGACAGGACTAATGAAAAACTGTTTTTT. Translated, it gives CASSRDRTNEKLFF.